The entry that follows covers one T cell receptor beta chain sequence. The CDR3 is 15 residues long. V trimming: 5 bases; J trimming: 13 bases; junction bases outside the gene matches: 16. Germline loops: CDR1 MNHEY, CDR2 SVGEGT. This sample is drawn from a study of tumor-infiltrating lymphocytes in oesophageal squamous cell carcinoma. A single record per CDR3 protein comes from TCRdb applying MiXCR to the PCR reads. The sample lists more than 7,000 distinct CDR3 sequences, 60% to 70% occurring once. The sample was esophageal tumor tissue. The sequence was obtained from a female donor with esophageal squamous cell carcinoma. V gene TRBV6-2 or TRBV6-3 combines with J gene TRBJ2-4, with 8 bases matching TRBD2. CDR3: CASSDFLGRAVEQYF. The CDR3 nucleotides read TGTGCCAGCAGTGATTTTCTCGGGAGGGCCGTTGAGCAGTACTTC.